This record looks at one T cell receptor (beta chain) sequence and its context. This sample stems from a study of blood T cell repertoires in COVID-19. Study overall: The United States, Italy and Spain supplied acute and convalescent COVID-19 samples.

Original processing notes: Using reference gene primer amplification, nucleated cell counts were estimated. Produced via immunoSEQ multiplex PCR; TCRdb's table is partial and in-frame only. V and J calls and clone size follow that table, whereas D and trimming were derived from the DNA. Here the sample spans under 150,000 clones, about 87% being singletons. V lost 2 bases, J lost 3 bases, and 11 bases lay in between. CDR1 and CDR2 from the germline V gene are SGHTA and FQGTGA. The CDR3 is 14 residues long. The sequenced material came from peripheral blood. The chain combines TRBV7-3 with TRBJ2-7, with D possibly being TRBD1 (5 bases). This TCR came from a human donor in a cohort sampled during active COVID-19. The chain's CDR3 is CASSLDAGHYEQYF. The CDR3 DNA reads TGTGCCAGCAGCTTAGACGCAGGGCACTACGAGCAGTACTTC.